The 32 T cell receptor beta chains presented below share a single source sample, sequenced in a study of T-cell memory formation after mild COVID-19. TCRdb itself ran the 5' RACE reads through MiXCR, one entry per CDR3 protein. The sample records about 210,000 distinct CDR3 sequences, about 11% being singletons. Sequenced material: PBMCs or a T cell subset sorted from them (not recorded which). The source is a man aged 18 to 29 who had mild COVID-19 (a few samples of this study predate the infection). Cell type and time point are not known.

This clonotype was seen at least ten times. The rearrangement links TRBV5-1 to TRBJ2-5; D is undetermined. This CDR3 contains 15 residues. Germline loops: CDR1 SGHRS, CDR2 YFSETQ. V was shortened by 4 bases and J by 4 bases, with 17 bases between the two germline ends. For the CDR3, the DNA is TGCGCCAGCAGCCTAGGGTCCCAGGTAGTAGAGACCCAGTACTTC. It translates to CASSLGSQVVETQYF.

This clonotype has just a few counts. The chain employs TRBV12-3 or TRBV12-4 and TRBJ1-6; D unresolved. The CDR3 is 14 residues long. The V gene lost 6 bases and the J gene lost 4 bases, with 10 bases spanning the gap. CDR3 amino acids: CASRPSGYNSPLHF. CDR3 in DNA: TGTGCCAGCAGGCCCTCCGGGTATAATTCACCCCTCCACTTT.

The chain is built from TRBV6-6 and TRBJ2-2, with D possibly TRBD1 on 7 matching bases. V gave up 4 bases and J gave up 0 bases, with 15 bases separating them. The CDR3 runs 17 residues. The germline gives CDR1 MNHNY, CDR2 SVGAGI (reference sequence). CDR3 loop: CASSSAQGGANTGELFF. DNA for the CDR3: TGTGCCAGCAGTTCAGCCCAGGGGGGCGCGAACACCGGGGAGCTGTTTTTT.

The CDR3 sequence is CASSYERASGQETQYF. The CDR3 nucleotides read TGTGCCAGCAGTTACGAGAGGGCGAGTGGGCAAGAGACCCAGTACTTC. This chain links TRBV6-5 with TRBJ2-5; weak D call: TRBD2 (5 bases). Germline-derived CDR1 and CDR2 are MNHEY and SVGAGI. The CDR3 totals 16 residues. Trimming took 2 bases from V and 2 from J, leaving 15 bases between them.

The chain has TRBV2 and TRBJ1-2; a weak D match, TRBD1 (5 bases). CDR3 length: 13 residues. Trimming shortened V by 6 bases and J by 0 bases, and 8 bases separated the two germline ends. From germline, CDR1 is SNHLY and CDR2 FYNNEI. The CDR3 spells CASRDTPNYGYTF. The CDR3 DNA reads TGTGCCAGCAGGGACACCCCTAACTATGGCTACACCTTC.

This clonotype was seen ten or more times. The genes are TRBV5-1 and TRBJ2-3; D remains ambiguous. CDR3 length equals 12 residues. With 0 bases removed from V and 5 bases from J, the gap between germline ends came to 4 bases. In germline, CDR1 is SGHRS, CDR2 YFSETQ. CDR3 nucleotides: TGCGCCAGCAGCTTGGGGAAAGATACGCAGTATTTT. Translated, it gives CASSLGKDTQYF. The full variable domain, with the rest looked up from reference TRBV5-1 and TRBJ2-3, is KAGVTQTPRYLIKTRGQQVTLSCSPISGHRSVSWYQQTPGQGLQFLFEYFSETQRNKGNFPGRFSGRQFSNSRSEMNVSTLELGDSALYLCASSLGKDTQYFGPGTRLTVL.

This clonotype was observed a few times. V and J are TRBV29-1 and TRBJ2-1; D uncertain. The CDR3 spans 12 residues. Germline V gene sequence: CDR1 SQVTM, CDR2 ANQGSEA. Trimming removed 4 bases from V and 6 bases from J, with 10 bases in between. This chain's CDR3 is CSVAPNGNEQFF. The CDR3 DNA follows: TGCAGCGTTGCCCCAAATGGCAATGAGCAGTTCTTC.

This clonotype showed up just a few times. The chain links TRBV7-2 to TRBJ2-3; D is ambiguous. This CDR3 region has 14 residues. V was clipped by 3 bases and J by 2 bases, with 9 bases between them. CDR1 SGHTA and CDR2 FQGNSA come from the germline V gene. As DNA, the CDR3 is TGTGCCAGCAGCTTGATGAGTGACACAGATACGCAGTATTTT. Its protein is CASSLMSDTDTQYF.

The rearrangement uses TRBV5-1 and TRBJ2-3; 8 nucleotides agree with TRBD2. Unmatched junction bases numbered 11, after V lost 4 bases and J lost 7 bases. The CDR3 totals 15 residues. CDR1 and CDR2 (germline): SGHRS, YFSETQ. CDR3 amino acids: CASSSTRGGGNTQYF. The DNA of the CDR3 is TGCGCCAGCAGCAGTACACGGGGGGGAGGAAATACGCAGTATTTT.

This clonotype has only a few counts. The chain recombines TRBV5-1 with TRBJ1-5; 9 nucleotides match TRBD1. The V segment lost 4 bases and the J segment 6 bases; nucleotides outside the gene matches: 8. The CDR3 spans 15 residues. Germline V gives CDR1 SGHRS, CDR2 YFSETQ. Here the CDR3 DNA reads TGCGCCAGCAGCGCACAGGGGGCTCAGGGTCAGCCCCAGCATTTT. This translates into CASSAQGAQGQPQHF.

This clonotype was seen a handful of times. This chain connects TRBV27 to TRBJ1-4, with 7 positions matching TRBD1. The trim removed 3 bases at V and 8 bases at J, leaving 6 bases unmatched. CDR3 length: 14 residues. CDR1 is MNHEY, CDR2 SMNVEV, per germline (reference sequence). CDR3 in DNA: TGTGCCAGCAGTTTCACAGGGGAGGCGGAAAAACTGTTTTTT. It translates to CASSFTGEAEKLFF.

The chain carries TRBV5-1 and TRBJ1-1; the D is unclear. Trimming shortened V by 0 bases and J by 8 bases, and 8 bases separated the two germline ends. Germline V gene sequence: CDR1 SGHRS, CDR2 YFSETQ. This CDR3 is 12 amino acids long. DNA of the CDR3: TGCGCCAGCAGCTTGGAACGAGGAGAAGCTTTCTTT. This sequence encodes CASSLERGEAFF. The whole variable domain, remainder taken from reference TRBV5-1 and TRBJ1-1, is KAGVTQTPRYLIKTRGQQVTLSCSPISGHRSVSWYQQTPGQGLQFLFEYFSETQRNKGNFPGRFSGRQFSNSRSEMNVSTLELGDSALYLCASSLERGEAFFGQGTRLTVV.

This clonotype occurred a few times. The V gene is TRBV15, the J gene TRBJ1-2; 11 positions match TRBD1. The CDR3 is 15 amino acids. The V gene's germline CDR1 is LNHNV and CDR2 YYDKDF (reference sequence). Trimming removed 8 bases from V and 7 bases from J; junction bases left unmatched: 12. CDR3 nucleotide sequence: TGTGCCACCGGGAGGCGGACAGGGGGCGCGTTTGGCTACACCTTC. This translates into CATGRRTGGAFGYTF.

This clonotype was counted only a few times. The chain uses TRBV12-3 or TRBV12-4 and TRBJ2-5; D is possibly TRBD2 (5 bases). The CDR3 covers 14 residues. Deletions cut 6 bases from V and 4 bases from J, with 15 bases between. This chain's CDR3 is CASSRSGVRETQYF. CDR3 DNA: TGTGCCAGCAGCCGCTCCGGGGTCCGAGAGACCCAGTACTTC.

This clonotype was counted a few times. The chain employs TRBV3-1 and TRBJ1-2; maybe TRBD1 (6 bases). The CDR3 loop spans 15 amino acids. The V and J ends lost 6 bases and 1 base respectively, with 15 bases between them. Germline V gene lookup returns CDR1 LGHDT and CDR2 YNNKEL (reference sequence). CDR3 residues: CASSRTDPNNYGYTF. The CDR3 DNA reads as TGTGCCAGCAGTCGGACAGATCCGAATAACTATGGCTACACCTTC.

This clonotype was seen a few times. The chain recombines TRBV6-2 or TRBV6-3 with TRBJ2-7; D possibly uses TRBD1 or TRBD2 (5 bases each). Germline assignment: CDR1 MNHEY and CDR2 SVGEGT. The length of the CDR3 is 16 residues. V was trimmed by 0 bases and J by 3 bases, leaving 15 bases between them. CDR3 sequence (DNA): TGTGCCAGCAGTTACTCGGGGTTGGGACCCCGCTACGAGCAGTACGTC. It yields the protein CASSYSGLGPRYEQYV.

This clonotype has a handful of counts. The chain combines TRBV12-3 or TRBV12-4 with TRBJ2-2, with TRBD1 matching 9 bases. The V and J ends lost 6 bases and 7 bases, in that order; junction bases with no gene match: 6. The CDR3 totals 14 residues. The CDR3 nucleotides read TGTGCCAGCAGCCGACAGGGGGACGGCGGGGAGCTGTTTTTT. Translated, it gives CASSRQGDGGELFF.

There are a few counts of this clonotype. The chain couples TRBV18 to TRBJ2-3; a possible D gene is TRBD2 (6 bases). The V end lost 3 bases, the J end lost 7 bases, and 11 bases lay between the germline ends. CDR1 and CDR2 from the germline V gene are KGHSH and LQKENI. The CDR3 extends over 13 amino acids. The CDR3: CASSPAGGNTQYF. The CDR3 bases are TGTGCCAGCTCACCGGCAGGAGGGAATACGCAGTATTTT.

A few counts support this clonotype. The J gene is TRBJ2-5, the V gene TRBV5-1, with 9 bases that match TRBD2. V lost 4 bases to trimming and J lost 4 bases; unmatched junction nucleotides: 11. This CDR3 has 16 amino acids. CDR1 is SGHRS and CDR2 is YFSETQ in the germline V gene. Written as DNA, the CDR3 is TGCGCCAGCAGCCCGCATGTAGCGGGGGAGTCAGAGACCCAGTACTTC. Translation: CASSPHVAGESETQYF.

The CDR3 loop is CASSWKRSTDTQYF. The CDR3 nucleotides read TGTGCCAGCAGTTGGAAGCGGAGCACAGATACGCAGTATTTT. The V and J genes are TRBV6-2 or TRBV6-3 and TRBJ2-3, with D tentatively TRBD2 (5 bases). The CDR3 runs to 14 residues. The V gene lost 4 bases and the J gene lost 0 bases, with 8 bases spanning the gap. Germline CDR1 reads MNHEY; CDR2 reads SVGEGT.

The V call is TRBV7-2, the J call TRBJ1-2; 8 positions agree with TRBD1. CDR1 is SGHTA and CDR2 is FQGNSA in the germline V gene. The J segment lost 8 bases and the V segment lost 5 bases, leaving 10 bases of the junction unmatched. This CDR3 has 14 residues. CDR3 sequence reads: CASSPPGGRKGYTF. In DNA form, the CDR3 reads TGTGCCAGCAGCCCCCCAGGGGGCCGAAAGGGCTACACCTTC.

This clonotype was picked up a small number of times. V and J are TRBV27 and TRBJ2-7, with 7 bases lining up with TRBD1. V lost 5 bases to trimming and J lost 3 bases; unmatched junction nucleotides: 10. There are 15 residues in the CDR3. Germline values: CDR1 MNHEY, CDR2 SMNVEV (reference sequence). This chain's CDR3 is CASSARQGLVYEQYV. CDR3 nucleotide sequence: TGTGCCAGCAGTGCCCGACAGGGTTTGGTCTACGAGCAGTACGTC.

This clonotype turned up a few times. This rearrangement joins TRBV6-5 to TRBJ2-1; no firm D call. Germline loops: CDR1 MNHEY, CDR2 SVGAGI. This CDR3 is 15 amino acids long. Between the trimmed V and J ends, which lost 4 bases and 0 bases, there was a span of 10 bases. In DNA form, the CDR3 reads TGTGCCAGCAGTTTAAAAACCCCCTCCTACAATGAGCAGTTCTTC. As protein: CASSLKTPSYNEQFF.

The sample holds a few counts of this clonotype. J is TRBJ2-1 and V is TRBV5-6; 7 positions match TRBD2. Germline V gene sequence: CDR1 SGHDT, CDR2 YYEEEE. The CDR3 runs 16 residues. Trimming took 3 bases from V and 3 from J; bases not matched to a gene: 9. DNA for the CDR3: TGTGCCAGCAGCTCTGCTGGGCGGGGGAGCTACAATGAGCAGTTCTTC. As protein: CASSSAGRGSYNEQFF.

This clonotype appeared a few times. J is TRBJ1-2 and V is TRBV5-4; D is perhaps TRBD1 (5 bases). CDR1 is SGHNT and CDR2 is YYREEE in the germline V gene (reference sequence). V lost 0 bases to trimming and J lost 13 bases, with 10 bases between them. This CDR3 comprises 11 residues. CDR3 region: CASSLEGSSTF. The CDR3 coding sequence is TGTGCCAGCAGCTTGGAGGGGTCATCCACCTTC.

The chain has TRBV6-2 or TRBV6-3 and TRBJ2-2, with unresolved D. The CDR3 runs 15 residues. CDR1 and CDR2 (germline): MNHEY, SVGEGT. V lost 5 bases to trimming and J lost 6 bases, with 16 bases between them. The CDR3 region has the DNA TGTGCCAGCAGTCAACCGGGTCGCAGATCCGGGGAGCTGTTTTTT. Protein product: CASSQPGRRSGELFF.

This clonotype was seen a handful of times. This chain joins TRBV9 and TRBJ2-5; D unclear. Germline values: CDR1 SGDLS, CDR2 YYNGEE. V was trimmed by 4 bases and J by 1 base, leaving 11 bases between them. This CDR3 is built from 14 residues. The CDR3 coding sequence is TGTGCCAGCAGCATCCAGGATACCCAAGAGACCCAGTACTTC. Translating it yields CASSIQDTQETQYF.

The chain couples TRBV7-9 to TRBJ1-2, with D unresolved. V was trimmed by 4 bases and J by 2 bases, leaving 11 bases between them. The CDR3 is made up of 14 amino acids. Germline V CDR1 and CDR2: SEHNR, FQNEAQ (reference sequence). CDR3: CASSSPVANYGYTF. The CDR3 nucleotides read TGTGCCAGCAGCTCCCCGGTAGCAAACTATGGCTACACCTTC.

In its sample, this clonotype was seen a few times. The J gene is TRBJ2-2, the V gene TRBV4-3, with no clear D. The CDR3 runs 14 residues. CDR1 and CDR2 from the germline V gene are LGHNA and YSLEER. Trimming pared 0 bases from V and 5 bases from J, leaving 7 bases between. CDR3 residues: CASSQDVPTGELFF. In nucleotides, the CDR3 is TGCGCCAGCAGCCAAGATGTTCCAACCGGGGAGCTGTTTTTT.

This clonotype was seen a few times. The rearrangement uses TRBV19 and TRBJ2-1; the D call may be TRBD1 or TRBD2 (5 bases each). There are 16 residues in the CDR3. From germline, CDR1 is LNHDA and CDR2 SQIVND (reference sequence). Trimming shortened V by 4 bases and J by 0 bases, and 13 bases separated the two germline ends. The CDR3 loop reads CASSKPSGSSYNEQFF. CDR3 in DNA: TGTGCCAGTAGTAAACCCTCAGGGAGCTCCTACAATGAGCAGTTCTTC.

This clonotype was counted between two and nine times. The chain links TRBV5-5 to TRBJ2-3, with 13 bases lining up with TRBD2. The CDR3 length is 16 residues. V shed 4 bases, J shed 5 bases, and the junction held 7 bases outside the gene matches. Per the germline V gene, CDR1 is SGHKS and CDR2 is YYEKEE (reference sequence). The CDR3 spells CASSRTSGGAGDTQYF. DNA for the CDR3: TGTGCCAGCAGCCGAACTAGCGGGGGGGCGGGAGATACGCAGTATTTT.

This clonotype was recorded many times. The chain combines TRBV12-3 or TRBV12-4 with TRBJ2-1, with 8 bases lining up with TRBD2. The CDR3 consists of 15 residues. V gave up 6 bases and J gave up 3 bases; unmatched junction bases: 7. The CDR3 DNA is TGTGCCAGCAGCCCCGCCGGGACTAGCTACAATGAGCAGTTCTTC. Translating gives CASSPAGTSYNEQFF.